This T cell receptor beta chain came from a study of blood T cell repertoires in COVID-19 (TCRdb year 2020). The study in broad terms: Samples covering the acute and convalescent phases of COVID-19 were provided by collaborators in the United States, Italy and Spain. The material from the prospective study consisted of cDNA or gDNA derived from T cells, B-cell-depleted T cells, or PBMCs. The dataset comprised deeply sampled blood TCRbeta repertoires from subjects exposed to, actively infected with, or recovered from COVID-19. The repertoires were made available in a free public database intended to serve as a resource for research on the immune response to SARS-CoV-2. Samples came from the ongoing ImmuneRACE study (first 160 participants) plus 1,254 subjects from 6 global collaborators. A de-identified subject ID, COVID-19 status, age in years and sex were almost always included in the sample metadata. HLA class I and class II types, where available, came from metadata supplied by the sample provider rather than from assay-based typing.

The immunoSEQ Assay, a bias-controlled multiplex PCR, was used to amplify TCRbeta CDR3 regions from genomic DNA. As for the original processing: Within the assay, amplification of reference gene primers was used to estimate how many nucleated cells each sample contained. Sequence reads were collapsed and filtered to measure the absolute abundance of every unique TCRbeta CDR3 rearrangement. For each sample, productive Simpson clonality was calculated as the square root of Simpson's diversity index over productive rearrangements. In its TCRdb copy, this immuneACCESS table keeps in-frame sequences only and misses some clones. Where compared with another copy, unresolved V genes explain less than half of these, and the others have no known cause. Clone size and the V and J calls come from that table; the DNA yielded D and trimming. The sample table holds roughly 20,000 clones, of which about 89% were seen once. The top ten hold over 15% of the sample.

Each collaborating institution followed its own protocols to collect whole blood in K2EDTA tubes. Collaborator samples were shipped for TCRbeta analysis as frozen whole blood, isolated PBMCs, or DNA extracted from either sample type. Looking up the germline V gene (reference sequence) yields CDR1 SEHNR and CDR2 FQNEAQ. Including cysteine and phenylalanine, the CDR3 has 13 amino acids. Points on this clone: Its antigen is currently not known. No DNA is shown, since the ends of the CDR3 on it are uncertain; the CDR3 is the one TCRdb lists.

The research as a whole found: The quantity of clinical and demographic metadata differed by source and by participant and was supplied without curation.

The specimen was peripheral blood. Rearrangement joined TRBV7-9 to TRBJ1-2. The source of this sequence is a man between 65 and 80 years old with active COVID-19. The CDR3 loop reads CASSVLQFGFGAF.